Listed below are T cell receptor beta chains from one sample, sequenced in a study of blood T cell repertoires in COVID-19. Measured with immunoSEQ multiplex PCR; TCRdb has only the in-frame clones, and not every one. The data show 270,000 or so clones, about four fifths seen once. Source material: peripheral blood. All receptors come from a woman between 18 and 29 years old with acute or convalescent COVID-19. CDR3s include the opening cysteine and the closing phenylalanine or tryptophan. Each record gives: J gene, V gene, D gene, clone size, CDR3 DNA, CDR3 protein. The D gene is left open where the match is weak. Rows give clone size only sometimes, using once, few, many, or a class for an expanded clone.

TRBJ2-7 TRBV20-1 TRBD2 . TGCAGTGCTAGTTTCATTAGCGGGCGCGGCGAGCAGTACTTC CSASFISGRGEQYF
TRBJ1-2 TRBV9 . . TGTGCCAGCAGCGGCTCGCTCCCCCCGGGAGGACCTGCTAACTATGGCTACACCTTC CASSGSLPPGGPANYGYTF
TRBJ2-1 TRBV3-1/TRBV3-2 . . TGTGCCAGCAGCCAATACGGGTGGTGGGGCAGCTCCTACAATGAGCAGTTCTTC CASSQYGWWGSSYNEQFF
TRBJ2-7 TRBV7-8 . . TGTGCCAGCAGCTTAGCAACAACCTACGAGCAGTACTTC CASSLATTYEQYF
TRBJ2-7 TRBV6-5 . . TGTGCCAGCAGTCCTAACCTCCGTGAGCAGTACTTC CASSPNLREQYF
TRBJ1-1 TRBV18 TRBD1 . TGTGCCAGCTCACCGAGGTTAAGGACAGGGGAGTTTGGAGCGAACACTGAAGCTTTCTTT CASSPRLRTGEFGANTEAFF
TRBJ2-7 TRBV6-1 TRBD1 . TGTGCCAGCAGCGAAGGTTGGACAGGCTCCTACGAGCAGTACTTC CASSEGWTGSYEQYF
TRBJ2-7 TRBV5-4 TRBD2 once TGTGCCAGCAGCTTGCCTAGCGGGAACGAGCAGTACTTC CASSLPSGNEQYF
TRBJ2-7 TRBV13 TRBD2 . TGTGCCAGCAGCCCCCGACTAGCGGGAGTAGTAGAAAACGAGCAGTACTTC CASSPRLAGVVENEQYF
TRBJ2-2 TRBV7-9 TRBD2 . TGTGCCAGCAGCTTAGGAGGCGGGAGTGCCGGGGAGCTGTTTTTT CASSLGGGSAGELFF
TRBJ1-2 TRBV2 . . TGTGCCAGCAGTCCGAATTCGCGATCAGGGGCCCGTGGCTACACCTTC CASSPNSRSGARGYTF
TRBJ2-7 TRBV19 . . TGTGCCAGTAGTGAATTTCCGGGACTCTCCTACGAGCAGTACTTC CASSEFPGLSYEQYF
TRBJ1-5 TRBV19 . . TGTGCCAGTAGTTGGGTCACAGGGAACGAACAGCCCCAGCATTTT CASSWVTGNEQPQHF
TRBJ1-1 TRBV6-1 TRBD1 . TGTGCCAGCAGTGATGCCGCCTTGGACAGGGTTTTGGGTGAAGCTTTCTTT CASSDAALDRVLGEAFF
TRBJ2-1 TRBV6-2/TRBV6-3 . few TGTGCCAGCAGTTACCAGGGGGAGCAGTTCTTC CASSYQGEQFF
TRBJ2-5 TRBV10-3 . . TGTGCCATCAGTGGAGGGGGGGGAGAGACCCAGTACTTC CAISGGGGETQYF
TRBJ2-7 TRBV2 TRBD1 . TGTGCCAGCAGTTGGGGACAGGGTCTTCGCGAGCAGTACTTC CASSWGQGLREQYF
TRBJ1-1 TRBV12-3/TRBV12-4 . . TGTGCCAGCGCCTGGGGCGCAGGTGCTGAAGCTTTCTTT CASAWGAGAEAFF
TRBJ1-5 TRBV21-1 . . TGTGCCAGCCATCAAACTCGTTTCTACAGGGGCGGTCAGCCCCAGCATTTT CASHQTRFYRGGQPQHF
TRBJ2-5 TRBV28 TRBD2 . TGTGCCTCGGGGAGGGGTGGAGAGACCCAGTACTTC CASGRGGETQYF
TRBJ1-5 TRBV27 TRBD1 once TGTGCCAGTGCCGAGGGACAGGGGGGCAATCAGCCCCAGCATTTT CASAEGQGGNQPQHF
TRBJ2-7 TRBV7-2 TRBD1 . TGTGCCAGCAGCTTAAATCGGGACAGCTACGAGCAGTACTTC CASSLNRDSYEQYF
TRBJ2-3 TRBV7-3 . . TGTGCCAGCAGCCAAGGGACACTTAGCACAGATACGCAGTATTTT CASSQGTLSTDTQYF
TRBJ2-1 TRBV30 TRBD2 . TGTGCCTGGACCTTTTCCTTGGCGGGAGTTGAGCAGTTCTTC CAWTFSLAGVEQFF
TRBJ2-5 TRBV27 TRBD2 . TGTGCCAGCAGTTTGCAGCGGGAGGGACAAGAGACCCAGTACTTC CASSLQREGQETQYF
TRBJ2-1 TRBV14 TRBD2 . TGTGCCAGCAGCCCTAGGACTAGCGGGAGGGCCTTAGGTGAGCAGTTCTTC CASSPRTSGRALGEQFF
TRBJ1-2 TRBV2 . . TGTGCCAGCCAAGACAGCCCATATGGCTACACCTTC CASQDSPYGYTF
TRBJ2-5 TRBV27 . . TGTGCCAGCAGCCCCTTAGGTGCGGGTCAAGAGACCCAGTACTTC CASSPLGAGQETQYF
TRBJ1-6 TRBV10-1 . . TGCGCCAGACCGATTCGGGACACAAACGACCCCTATAATTCACCCCTCCACTTT CARPIRDTNDPYNSPLHF
TRBJ1-3 TRBV6-5 . . TGTGCCAGCAGTTACAGTCGGTTTGGCTCTGGAAACACCATATATTTT CASSYSRFGSGNTIYF
TRBJ2-7 TRBV6-5 . . TGTGCCAGCAGTCGGGGGTTGAGCATCTACGAGCAGTACTTC CASSRGLSIYEQYF
TRBJ1-1 TRBV4-3 . . TGCGCCAGCAGCCAAGTACTTATGGGCCCGAACACTGAAGCTTTCTTT CASSQVLMGPNTEAFF
TRBJ1-5 TRBV6-5 . . TGTGCCAGCAGTTACTCAGGGGTTACCAATCAGCCCCAGCATTTT CASSYSGVTNQPQHF
TRBJ2-1 TRBV28 . . TGTGCCAGCAGGTTACCGGGAGTAAATGAGCAGTTCTTC CASRLPGVNEQFF